This is a list of T cell receptor beta chains from one sample in a study of CD8+ T cells in alopecia areata. Some clones are missing from TCRdb's copy, which holds only in-frame ones; the method was immunoSEQ multiplex PCR. The profile shows 160,000 or so clones, about 53% of them singletons. Sequencing used CD8+ T cells sorted from blood, obtained at week 0. Receptors were obtained from a human donor with alopecia areata. Both conserved end residues are part of each CDR3. The order of the fields is V gene, J gene, D gene, clone size, CDR3 protein, CDR3 DNA. D genes are given only for firm matches. Rows may omit the clone size; those that give it use once, few, many or a size class.

TRBV6-4	TRBJ2-1	TRBD2	-	CASSAGAGGPLNEQFF	TGTGCCAGCAGTGCTGGAGCGGGGGGGCCTCTTAATGAGCAGTTCTTC
TRBV29-1	TRBJ1-2	TRBD1	few	CSVEGRQGALRFYGYTF	TGCAGCGTTGAGGGAAGACAGGGGGCCTTGAGGTTCTATGGCTACACCTTC
TRBV4-3	TRBJ2-3	-	once	CASSRISYEGDTQYF	TGCGCCAGCAGCCGTATCTCCTATGAGGGAGATACGCAGTATTTT
TRBV13	TRBJ1-2	TRBD1	few	CASSHGTGDGYTF	TGTGCCAGCAGCCACGGGACAGGGGACGGCTACACCTTC
TRBV4-3	TRBJ1-6	-	-	CASSQEEHNSPLHF	TGCGCCAGCAGCCAAGAAGAACATAATTCACCCCTCCACTTT
TRBV2	TRBJ2-7	-	-	CASSDTYEQYF	TGTGCCAGCAGTGATACCTACGAGCAGTACTTC
TRBV27	TRBJ2-4	TRBD1	-	CASSPGGIQYF	TGTGCCAGCAGCCCAGGGGGCATTCAGTACTTC
TRBV4-2	TRBJ2-7	-	few	CASSQVPTNDSYEQYF	TGTGCCAGCAGCCAAGTGCCAACGAACGACTCCTACGAGCAGTACTTC
TRBV10-3	TRBJ2-2	-	-	CAISDRQIRGELFF	TGTGCCATCAGTGATAGACAGATACGCGGGGAGCTGTTTTTT
TRBV30	TRBJ2-1	TRBD2	once	CAWSAISGDSYNEQFF	TGTGCCTGGAGTGCTATAAGCGGGGACTCCTACAATGAGCAGTTCTTC
TRBV6-5	TRBJ2-4	-	few	CASSGGGQKNIQYF	TGTGCCAGCAGTGGGGGCGGACAGAAAAACATTCAGTACTTC
TRBV10-3	TRBJ2-7	TRBD1	few	CAISGTGPTQQYF	TGTGCCATCAGTGGGACAGGTCCTACGCAGCAGTACTTC
TRBV6-6	TRBJ2-7	-	-	CASSYERVDEQYF	TGTGCCAGCAGTTACGAGAGGGTTGACGAGCAGTACTTC
TRBV10-2	TRBJ1-1	TRBD1	few	CASGQGLNTEAFF	TGCGCCAGTGGACAGGGTTTGAACACTGAAGCTTTCTTT
TRBV29-1	TRBJ1-1	-	-	CSVRPGTGLNTEAFF	TGCAGCGTACGTCCCGGGACGGGATTGAACACTGAAGCTTTCTTT
TRBV20-1	TRBJ1-2	-	-	CSVPGNYGYTF	TGCAGTGTGCCGGGGAACTATGGCTACACCTTC
TRBV30	TRBJ2-7	-	-	CAWSRSYEQYF	TGTGCCTGGAGTCGTTCCTACGAGCAGTACTTC
TRBV27	TRBJ2-6	-	-	CASSLNAGDAGANVLTF	TGTGCCAGCAGTTTAAACGCAGGGGACGCTGGGGCCAACGTCCTGACTTTC
TRBV27	TRBJ2-3	TRBD2	-	CASSPTSGDTDTQYF	TGTGCCAGCAGCCCTACTAGCGGGGACACAGATACGCAGTATTTT
TRBV29-1	TRBJ2-2	TRBD1	-	CSAGQGYDTGELFF	TGCAGCGCTGGACAGGGGTACGACACCGGGGAGCTGTTTTTT
TRBV5-6	TRBJ2-1	-	-	CASSLGSGSYNEQFF	TGTGCCAGCAGCTTAGGTAGCGGCTCCTACAATGAGCAGTTCTTC
TRBV30	TRBJ1-3	-	few	CAWGENTIYF	TGTGCCTGGGGTGAAAACACCATATATTTT
TRBV5-6	TRBJ2-5	-	-	CASRYQGSGETQYF	TGTGCCAGCAGATACCAGGGGTCCGGAGAGACCCAGTACTTC
TRBV27	TRBJ1-2	-	once	CASTPQPAGYGYTF	TGTGCCAGCACCCCACAACCTGCGGGCTATGGCTACACCTTC
TRBV4-3	TRBJ1-5	TRBD1	-	CASSQDRTGGGQPQHF	TGCGCCAGCAGCCAAGATCGAACAGGGGGCGGTCAGCCCCAGCATTTT
TRBV15	TRBJ1-1	-	once	CATSRDRTDTEAFF	TGTGCCACCAGCAGAGATAGGACAGACACTGAAGCTTTCTTT
TRBV4-3	TRBJ2-5	-	-	CASSQDTQETQYF	TGCGCCAGCAGCCAAGATACCCAAGAGACCCAGTACTTC
TRBV29-1	TRBJ2-3	-	few	CSVEKEGFGDTQYF	TGCAGCGTTGAGAAGGAGGGGTTTGGAGATACGCAGTATTTT
TRBV7-2	TRBJ2-7	TRBD1	-	CASSPDRDYEQYF	TGTGCCAGCAGCCCGGACAGGGACTACGAGCAGTACTTC
TRBV27	TRBJ2-7	TRBD1	-	CASRTGAEQYF	TGTGCCAGCAGAACAGGGGCTGAGCAGTACTTC
TRBV7-8	TRBJ2-7	TRBD2	few	CASSQTSGGSPYEQYF	TGTGCCAGCAGCCAAACGAGCGGGGGGAGCCCCTACGAGCAGTACTTC
TRBV5-6	TRBJ2-2	-	few	CASKEGWGTGELFF	TGTGCCAGCAAAGAAGGATGGGGCACCGGGGAGCTGTTTTTT
TRBV29-1	TRBJ1-2	-	once	CSVGHDYGYTF	TGCAGCGTGGGACATGACTATGGCTACACCTTC
TRBV4-3	TRBJ1-5	TRBD1	-	CASSQDPGQGEPQHF	TGCGCCAGCAGCCAAGATCCCGGACAGGGGGAGCCCCAGCATTTT
TRBV2	TRBJ2-7	-	-	CASKKGGIHEQYF	TGTGCCAGCAAGAAAGGAGGGATCCACGAGCAGTACTTC
TRBV5-6	TRBJ1-2	-	once	CASSSWGGADYGYTF	TGTGCCAGCAGCTCCTGGGGGGGCGCTGACTATGGCTACACCTTC
TRBV27	TRBJ1-1	TRBD1	few	CASSLQGALATEAFF	TGTGCCAGCAGTTTACAGGGGGCGCTGGCCACTGAAGCTTTCTTT
TRBV10-2	TRBJ2-7	-	-	CASSGPYEQYF	TGCGCCAGCAGTGGGCCCTACGAGCAGTACTTC
TRBV29-1	TRBJ2-2	-	few	CSVFRGTGELFF	TGCAGCGTTTTTCGGGGAACCGGGGAGCTGTTTTTT
TRBV2	TRBJ2-3	-	-	CASSDLSTDTQYF	TGTGCCAGCAGTGACCTCAGCACAGATACGCAGTATTTT